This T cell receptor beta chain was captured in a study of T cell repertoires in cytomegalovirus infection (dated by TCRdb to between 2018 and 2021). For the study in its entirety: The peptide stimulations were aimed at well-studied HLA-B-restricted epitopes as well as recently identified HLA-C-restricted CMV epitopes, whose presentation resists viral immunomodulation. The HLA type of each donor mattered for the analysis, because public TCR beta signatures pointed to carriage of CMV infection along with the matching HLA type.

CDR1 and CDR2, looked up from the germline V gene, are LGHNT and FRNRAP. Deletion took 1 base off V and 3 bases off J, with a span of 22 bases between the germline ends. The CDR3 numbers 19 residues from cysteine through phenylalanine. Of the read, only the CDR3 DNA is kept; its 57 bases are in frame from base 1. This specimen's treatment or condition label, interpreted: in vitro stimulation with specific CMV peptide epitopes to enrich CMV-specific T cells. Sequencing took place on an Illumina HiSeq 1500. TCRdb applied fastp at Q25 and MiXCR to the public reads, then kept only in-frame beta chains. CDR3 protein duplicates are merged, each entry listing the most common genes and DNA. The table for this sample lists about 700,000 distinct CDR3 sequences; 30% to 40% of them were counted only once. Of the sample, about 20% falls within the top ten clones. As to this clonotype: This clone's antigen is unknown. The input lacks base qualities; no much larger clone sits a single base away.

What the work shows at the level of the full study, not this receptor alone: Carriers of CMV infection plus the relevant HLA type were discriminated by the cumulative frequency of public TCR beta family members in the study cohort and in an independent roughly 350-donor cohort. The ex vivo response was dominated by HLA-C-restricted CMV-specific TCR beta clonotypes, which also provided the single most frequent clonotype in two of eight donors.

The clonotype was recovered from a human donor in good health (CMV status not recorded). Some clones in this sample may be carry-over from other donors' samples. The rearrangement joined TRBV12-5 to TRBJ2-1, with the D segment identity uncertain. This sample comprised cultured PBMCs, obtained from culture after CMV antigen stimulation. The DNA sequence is TGTGCTAGTGGTTTGGGGGAACAAGGGTACCGTAGTTTCTACAATGAGCAGTTCTTC. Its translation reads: CASGLGEQGYRSFYNEQFF. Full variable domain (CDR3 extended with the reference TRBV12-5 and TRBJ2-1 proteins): DARVTQTPRHKVTEMGQEVTMRCQPILGHNTVFWYRQTMMQGLELLAYFRNRAPLDDSGMPKDRFSAEMPDATLATLKIQPSEPRDSAVYFCASGLGEQGYRSFYNEQFFGPGTRLTVL.